Listed below are T cell receptor beta chains from one sample, sequenced in a study of early stage breast cancer tumors. Only in-frame clones appear in the TCRdb table, and some are missing; sequencing was by immunoSEQ multiplex PCR. There are around 40,000 clones in the sample; 74% occur only once, and under 7% lies in the top ten. Sequencing input: blood. These receptor sequences come from a person between 55 and 70 years old with breast cancer. The CDR3 runs from the conserved cysteine through the conserved F or W. The D gene is left open where the match is weak. The size field is filled for only some rows; it gives once, few, many or a size class.

D	V	J	size	CDR3	DNA
.	TRBV6-5	TRBJ2-7	few	CASSYSTGARYEQYF	TGTGCCAGCAGTTACTCTACGGGGGCGAGGTACGAGCAGTACTTC
TRBD1	TRBV15	TRBJ2-2	few	CATSRRGLGTGELFF	TGTGCCACCAGCAGGAGGGGGCTAGGTACCGGGGAGCTGTTTTTT
TRBD2	TRBV7-9	TRBJ2-5	.	CASSLFRGGDQETQYF	TGTGCCAGCAGCTTATTCCGGGGGGGGGACCAAGAGACCCAGTACTTC
.	TRBV7-8	TRBJ2-7	.	CASSLPESYEQYF	TGTGCCAGCAGCTTACCGGAATCCTACGAGCAGTACTTC
.	TRBV9	TRBJ2-6	.	CASSVSSDSSGANVLTF	TGTGCCAGCAGCGTATCAAGTGACTCCTCTGGGGCCAACGTCCTGACTTTC
TRBD1	TRBV14	TRBJ2-1	.	CASSRRGLGEQFF	TGTGCCAGCAGCCGCAGGGGGCTCGGAGAGCAGTTCTTC
.	TRBV2	TRBJ2-3	.	CASRASRTDTQYF	TGTGCCAGCAGGGCTAGCAGGACAGATACGCAGTATTTT
.	TRBV20-1	TRBJ2-5	.	CSANSEETQYF	TGCAGTGCAAATTCCGAGGAGACCCAGTACTTC
.	TRBV29-1	TRBJ1-1	medium-sized	CSGTGMGTEAFF	TGCAGCGGAACAGGGATGGGCACTGAAGCTTTCTTT
TRBD1	TRBV4-1	TRBJ1-5	.	CASSTLTGVQPQHF	TGCGCCAGCAGCACATTGACAGGGGTACAGCCCCAGCATTTT
.	TRBV6-5	TRBJ1-1	.	CASSYSGYTEAFF	TGTGCCAGCAGTTATTCGGGGTACACTGAAGCTTTCTTT
.	TRBV7-9	TRBJ2-7	.	CASSLGGAVGEQYF	TGTGCCAGCAGCTTAGGGGGGGCAGTGGGAGAGCAGTACTTC
.	TRBV10-3	TRBJ2-7	.	CAISESQGSSYEQYF	TGTGCCATCAGTGAGTCGCAGGGCAGCTCCTACGAGCAGTACTTC
TRBD2	TRBV6-5	TRBJ2-1	.	CASSPTSGPSREQFF	TGTGCCAGCAGCCCAACTAGCGGACCTTCGCGAGAGCAGTTCTTC
.	TRBV28	TRBJ1-2	.	CASSSFGAHGYTF	TGTGCCAGCAGTTCATTCGGGGCCCATGGCTACACCTTC
TRBD1	TRBV7-2	TRBJ1-2	.	CASSLSHPRDRGGYTF	TGTGCCAGCAGCTTATCACATCCACGGGACAGGGGTGGCTACACCTTC
.	TRBV7-9	TRBJ2-1	.	CASSFPRGREAQQFF	TGTGCCAGCAGCTTCCCCCGGGGGCGGGAAGCCCAGCAGTTCTTC
.	TRBV7-2	TRBJ1-4	.	CASSLVGTPNEKLFF	TGTGCCAGCAGCTTAGTCGGGACACCTAATGAAAAACTGTTTTTT
.	TRBV4-1	TRBJ1-2	.	CASRPVGRDGYTF	TGCGCCAGCAGACCGGTAGGGCGCGATGGCTACACCTTC
.	TRBV14	TRBJ1-1	.	CASSQDFVGVSAFF	TGTGCCAGCAGCCAAGATTTCGTCGGGGTAAGCGCTTTCTTT
.	TRBV30	TRBJ2-2	once	CAWREGGTVNTGELFF	TGTGCCTGGAGAGAGGGGGGGACAGTGAACACCGGGGAGCTGTTTTTT
TRBD2	TRBV5-1	TRBJ2-5	.	CASSISGSLETQYF	TGCGCCAGCAGCATAAGCGGGAGTTTAGAGACCCAGTACTTC
TRBD2	TRBV9	TRBJ2-2	.	CASSVRAGGYTGELFF	TGTGCCAGCAGCGTAAGAGCGGGGGGGTACACCGGGGAGCTGTTTTTT
.	TRBV2	TRBJ1-4	.	CASSDGGFGEKLFF	TGTGCCAGCAGTGATGGGGGGTTCGGTGAAAAACTGTTTTTT
TRBD1	TRBV11-2	TRBJ2-1	.	CASSRGTGFGNEQFF	TGTGCCAGCAGCCGCGGGACAGGGTTTGGCAATGAGCAGTTCTTC
.	TRBV5-1	TRBJ1-2	few	CASSLGQGNYGYTF	TGCGCCAGCAGCTTGGGCCAGGGAAACTATGGCTACACCTTC
.	TRBV7-9	TRBJ1-6	.	CASSLQDSPLHF	TGTGCCAGCAGCTTACAGGATTCACCCCTCCACTTT
.	TRBV19	TRBJ2-4	.	CASSIVAGSNIQYF	TGTGCCAGTAGTATAGTCGCAGGGTCAAACATTCAGTACTTC
.	TRBV7-9	TRBJ2-1	.	CASSLSGNEQFF	TGTGCCAGCAGCCTTAGCGGCAATGAGCAGTTCTTC